This T cell receptor beta chain was retrieved from a study of T cells after posttransplantation cyclophosphamide. TCRdb's table, derived via immunoSEQ multiplex PCR, lists solely in-frame clones and lacks some. In the table there are some 9,000 clones, approximately 81% of which are singletons. Looked up from germline, CDR1 is SGHTA and CDR2 is FQGNSA. Deletions cut 5 bases from V and 4 bases from J, with 17 bases between. The CDR3 consists of 15 residues. Busulfan-fludarabine conditioning, marrow transplant, and cyclophosphamide on days +3 and +4 were administered. The source was PBMCs, collected after allogeneic stem cell transplant with posttransplant cyclophosphamide. The chain links TRBV7-2 to TRBJ2-5, with a possible D match to TRBD1 (5 bases). This clonotype was sampled from a female patient aged 40 to 55 who received an allogeneic stem cell transplant from an unrelated donor, was CMV-positive, and had no GVHD. The T cells may come from the graft donor. CDR3 DNA: TGTGCCAGCAGCAAAAGGGGCAGCCGTGGAGAGACCCAGTACTTC. Residues: CASSKRGSRGETQYF.